This T cell receptor beta chain was documented in a study of T cells of healthy individuals. One entry per CDR3 protein, called by TCRdb with MiXCR from the 5' RACE reads. The sample has around 40,000 distinct CDR3 sequences, 3.5% to 5.5% seen once. The CDR3 length is 14 residues. Germline V gene data show CDR1 as SNHLY and CDR2 as FYNNEI. The J segment lost 5 bases and the V segment lost 6 bases, leaving 6 bases of the junction unmatched. This clonotype has a count of ten or more. The chain couples TRBV2 to TRBJ2-7, with 11 bases fitting TRBD2. The sequence derives from a human donor in good health. CDR3 nucleotide sequence: TGTGCCAGCAGGGCCCTAGCGGGAGGCCACGAGCAGTACTTC. Protein: CASRALAGGHEQYF.